Each of the 26 T cell receptor beta chains below was sequenced from the same sample in a study of T cells after yellow fever vaccination. TCRdb analysed the 5' RACE reads with MiXCR anew, one entry per CDR3 protein. The sample includes 150,000 to 200,000 distinct CDR3 sequences, 11% of them seen just once. The sample in question was CD8+ T cells sorted from PBMCs, obtained 15 days after the yellow fever booster vaccination. Receptor source: a man aged 18 to 30 who received the YFV17D yellow fever vaccine.

The chain is built from TRBV6-6 and TRBJ2-5; a possible D gene is TRBD1 (7 bases). CDR3 length: 16 amino acids. Trimming cost V 3 bases and J 5 bases, with 19 bases left between them. The V gene's germline CDR1 is MNHNY and CDR2 SVGAGI (reference sequence). CDR3 sequence reads: CASSYWGQRAGETQYF. CDR3 DNA sequence: TGTGCCAGCAGTTATTGGGGACAGCGGGCCGGGGAGACCCAGTACTTC.

This clonotype turned up a few times. This rearrangement joins TRBV7-2 to TRBJ1-6; tentative D call: TRBD1 (6 bases). The CDR3 covers 14 residues. Trimming took 3 bases from V and 9 from J, leaving 12 bases between them. The germline V gene encodes CDR1 SGHTA and CDR2 FQGNSA. The CDR3 spells CASSFAQGFSPLHF. DNA of the CDR3: TGTGCCAGCAGCTTTGCCCAGGGGTTTTCACCCCTCCACTTT.

This chain links TRBV7-9 with TRBJ2-2; D gene unclear. There are 11 residues in the CDR3. V shed 11 bases and J shed 7 bases, with 11 bases lying between them. The germline V gene has CDR1 SEHNR and CDR2 FQNEAQ (reference sequence). CDR3 coding DNA: TGTGCCGCAGCTCCGCGCGGGGAGCTGTTTTTT. It specifies CAAAPRGELFF.

The chain couples TRBV15 to TRBJ1-5; 8 bases map to TRBD1. The CDR3 runs 15 residues. Germline-derived CDR1 and CDR2 are LNHNV and YYDKDF (reference sequence). V lost 6 bases and J lost 2; bases outside the gene matches: 6. Here the CDR3 reads CATSSDRGRNQPQHF. The CDR3 DNA reads as TGTGCCACCAGTTCCGACAGGGGCCGCAATCAGCCCCAGCATTTT. Together with reference TRBV15 and TRBJ1-5, the CDR3 gives the full variable domain: DAMVIQNPRYQVTQFGKPVTLSCSQTLNHNVMYWYQQKSSQAPKLLFHYYDKDFNNEADTPDNFQSRRPNTSFCFLDIRSPGLGDTAMYLCATSSDRGRNQPQHFGDGTRLSIL.

The V gene is TRBV7-2, the J gene TRBJ2-3, with D possibly TRBD2 on 6 matching bases. V was pared by 3 bases and J by 1 base, with 14 bases between. Per the germline V gene, CDR1 is SGHTA and CDR2 is FQGNSA. This CDR3 is built from 16 residues. The chain's CDR3 is CASSFKRRAGTDTQYF. CDR3 nucleotides: TGTGCCAGCAGCTTCAAAAGGAGGGCGGGCACAGATACGCAGTATTTT. Supplemented by reference TRBV7-2 and TRBJ2-3, the full variable domain reads GAGVSQSPSNKVTEKGKDVELRCDPISGHTALYWYRQSLGQGLEFLIYFQGNSAPDKSGLPSDRFSAERTGGSVSTLTIQRTQQEDSAVYLCASSFKRRAGTDTQYFGPGTRLTVL.

This clonotype was picked up a small number of times. The chain recombines TRBV5-5 with TRBJ2-7; 7 nucleotides agree with TRBD1. V lost 5 bases to trimming and J lost 6 bases; unmatched junction nucleotides: 8. This CDR3 is 13 amino acids long. Germline CDR1 reads SGHKS; CDR2 reads YYEKEE (reference sequence). The CDR3 DNA sequence: TGTGCCAGCAGACTGAGGGACAGTTCCGAGCAGTACTTC. Encoded protein: CASRLRDSSEQYF.

This clonotype showed up just a few times. The CDR3 region has the DNA TGCGCCAGCAGCTTGGTCGGCGGAGCCAATGAGCAGTTCTTC. As protein: CASSLVGGANEQFF. The chain has TRBV5-1 and TRBJ2-1; D ambiguous. Between the trimmed V and J ends, which lost 0 bases and 6 bases, there was a span of 10 bases. The CDR3 runs to 14 residues. Germline lookup yields CDR1 SGHRS and CDR2 YFSETQ.

This clonotype was counted between two and nine times. V usage is TRBV6-2 or TRBV6-3 and J usage is TRBJ2-1; D ambiguous. V was shortened by 5 bases and J by 9 bases, with 8 bases between the two germline ends. CDR1 and CDR2 (germline): MNHEY, SVGEGT. The CDR3 contains 11 residues. Written as DNA, the CDR3 is TGTGCCAGCAGTAATCGGGCTGAGCAGTTCTTC. It yields the protein CASSNRAEQFF.

The chain combines TRBV6-1 with TRBJ2-1, with 16 nucleotides matching TRBD2. The CDR3 is made up of 17 amino acids. Germline assignment: CDR1 MNHNS and CDR2 SASEGT. Losses at the gene ends were 6 bases for V and 8 bases for J; bases not matched to a gene: 10. As DNA, the CDR3 is TGTGCCAGCAGGCCGGGACTAGCGGGGGGGCTTGGTCATGAGCAGTTCTTC. This translates into CASRPGLAGGLGHEQFF.

This sequence joins TRBV9 and TRBJ2-1; D gene unclear. Germline CDR1 SGDLS, CDR2 YYNGEE. CDR3 size: 13 residues. V was cut by 3 bases and J by 8 bases, with 12 bases left in between. The CDR3 is CASSGSTWDEQFF. Here the CDR3 DNA reads TGTGCCAGCAGCGGGTCGACCTGGGATGAGCAGTTCTTC.

This clonotype has just a few counts. The chain links TRBV20-1 to TRBJ2-3; possibly TRBD1 or TRBD2 for D (6 bases each). CDR3 length equals 14 residues. Per the germline V gene, CDR1 is DFQATT and CDR2 is SNEGSKA (reference sequence). The V end lost 2 bases, the J end lost 3 bases, and 12 bases lay between the germline ends. CDR3 region: CSARLPGATDTQYF. CDR3 DNA: TGCAGTGCTAGACTTCCGGGGGCGACAGATACGCAGTATTTT.

This clonotype was detected many times. This rearrangement joins TRBV11-2 to TRBJ2-1; D is uncertain. Trimming left V 5 bases short and J 6 bases short, with 14 bases between. This CDR3 region has 14 residues. From germline, CDR1 is SGHAT and CDR2 FQNNGV. The CDR3 protein is CASSLGPGGNEQFF. DNA of the CDR3: TGTGCCAGCAGCCTCGGCCCCGGTGGCAATGAGCAGTTCTTC.

This clonotype turned up a few times. The chain couples TRBV7-6 to TRBJ2-1; the D gene is possibly TRBD1 (6 bases). V dropped 5 bases and J dropped 6 bases, with 32 bases sitting between them. CDR3 length equals 20 residues. Looked up from germline, CDR1 is SGHVS and CDR2 is FNYEAQ. CDR3 sequence: CASSLFLGRDTEEWGNEQFF. In nucleotides, the CDR3 is TGTGCCAGCAGCCTATTCCTCGGCCGGGACACCGAAGAATGGGGCAATGAGCAGTTCTTC.

This sequence joins TRBV7-9 and TRBJ2-6; 8 bases match TRBD1. The germline V gene encodes CDR1 SEHNR and CDR2 FQNEAQ (reference sequence). This CDR3 spans 15 amino acids. The junction had 4 bases not matched to a gene; V was cut back by 5 bases and J by 4 bases. The CDR3 DNA reads as TGTGCCAGCAGCCTGACAGGGGTCGGGGCCAACGTCCTGACTTTC. This encodes CASSLTGVGANVLTF.

The CDR3: CASSQTGTVGSNQPQHF. The CDR3 DNA follows: TGTGCCAGCAGCCAAACCGGGACGGTGGGTAGCAATCAGCCCCAGCATTTT. The chain recombines TRBV4-2 with TRBJ1-5; a possible D gene is TRBD1 (5 bases). Germline CDR1 is LGHNA and CDR2 is YNFKEQ. V was trimmed by 2 bases and J by 0 bases, leaving 14 bases between them. The length of the CDR3 is 17 residues.

The sample holds a few counts of this clonotype. The V and J genes are TRBV6-1 and TRBJ1-6; 8 bases map to TRBD1. J was trimmed by 7 bases and V by 0 bases; bases with no gene match: 5. From germline, CDR1 is MNHNS and CDR2 SASEGT. This CDR3 contains 16 residues. The CDR3 nucleotides read TGTGCCAGCAGTGAAGCCGGGACAGGCCGCAATTCACCCCTCCACTTT. It yields the protein CASSEAGTGRNSPLHF.

CDR3 coding DNA: TGTGCCAGCGGTCCGACCCAGTACTTC. Amino acid sequence: CASGPTQYF. J is TRBJ2-5 and V is TRBV11-2; D is undetermined. CDR1 and CDR2 from the germline V gene are SGHAT and FQNNGV. The CDR3 extends over 9 amino acids. V was trimmed by 8 bases and J by 7 bases, leaving 5 bases between them.

In this sample, this clonotype turned up a few times. The chain carries TRBV28 and TRBJ2-7; 9 bases are a match to TRBD1. J was trimmed by 4 bases and V by 6 bases; bases with no gene match: 10. Germline lookup yields CDR1 MDHEN and CDR2 SYDVKM. The CDR3 totals 15 residues. The CDR3 DNA reads TGTGCCAGCAGCTCCCCGGGACAGGGCATATACGAGCAGTACGTC. This encodes CASSSPGQGIYEQYV.

This clonotype was observed at least ten times. The genes are TRBV6-4 and TRBJ2-3, with 8 nucleotides matching TRBD2. The CDR3 covers 15 residues. V was pared by 2 bases and J by 0 bases, with 1 base of the junction left unmatched. The V gene's germline CDR1 is MRHNA and CDR2 SNTAGT. The CDR3 region has the DNA TGTGCCAGCAGTGACCGGGGGGGGAGCACAGATACGCAGTATTTT. It translates to CASSDRGGSTDTQYF.

This clonotype appeared a few times. The J gene is TRBJ1-2, the V gene TRBV5-1, with TRBD1 matching over 8 bases. With V trimmed by 5 bases and J by 8 bases, 11 bases remained unmatched. Germline CDR1 SGHRS, CDR2 YFSETQ. The CDR3 covers 14 residues. The CDR3 DNA sequence: TGCGCCAGCAGTCCCAGGGGGCCCCGTAGGGGCTACACCTTC. Translating gives CASSPRGPRRGYTF.

This clonotype has a handful of counts. The chain carries TRBV6-4 and TRBJ2-1; 7 bases map to TRBD2. The CDR3 is 15 amino acids. CDR1 and CDR2 (germline): MRHNA, SNTAGT. V was pared by 1 base and J by 8 bases, with 8 bases of the junction left unmatched. The CDR3 is CASSDYSGPRDEQFF. The CDR3 DNA is TGTGCCAGCAGTGACTATAGCGGGCCTAGGGATGAGCAGTTCTTC.

This clonotype was detected only a few times. V and J are TRBV20-1 and TRBJ2-2; TRBD2 matches at 10 bases. The CDR3 is made up of 16 amino acids. Germline CDR1 reads DFQATT; CDR2 reads SNEGSKA (reference sequence). V trimming: 7 bases; J trimming: 2 bases; junction bases outside the gene matches: 10. The CDR3 DNA follows: TGCAGTGTTCTGCTAGCGGGGGCCACCAACACCGGGGAGCTGTTTTTT. Amino acid sequence: CSVLLAGATNTGELFF.

The CDR3 spells CASSQDRGAGSSTDTQYF. The CDR3 region has the DNA TGCGCCAGCAGCCAAGATAGAGGAGCGGGCTCATCCACAGATACGCAGTATTTT. This chain links TRBV4-1 with TRBJ2-3; a weak D match, TRBD2 (6 bases). This CDR3 is built from 18 residues. Germline lookup yields CDR1 MGHRA and CDR2 YSYEKL. Trimming pared 0 bases from V and 2 bases from J, leaving 18 bases between.

This clonotype was observed a handful of times. The chain carries TRBV15 and TRBJ1-2; D gene ambiguous. V lost 4 bases and J 4 bases, leaving 13 bases between the germline ends. The germline V gene encodes CDR1 LNHNV and CDR2 YYDKDF (reference sequence). CDR3 size: 14 residues. CDR3 residues: CATSIAPAGYGYTF. The CDR3 nucleotides are TGTGCCACCAGCATCGCTCCGGCGGGCTATGGCTACACCTTC.

This clonotype was counted only a few times. V is TRBV7-9 and J is TRBJ2-7, with D possibly being TRBD2 (6 bases). The CDR3 totals 12 residues. Germline CDR1 and CDR2: SEHNR and FQNEAQ (reference sequence). Trimming removed 5 bases from V and 3 bases from J, with 8 bases in between. CDR3 sequence reads: CASSQGLYEQYF. CDR3 DNA: TGTGCCAGCAGCCAGGGACTCTACGAGCAGTACTTC.

This clonotype has just one count. CDR3 bases: TGCAGTGCTTGGGCCACGGGACAGGGGGCGGACACTGAAGCTTTCTTT. The encoded protein is CSAWATGQGADTEAFF. V is TRBV20-1 and J is TRBJ1-1, with TRBD1 matching 12 bases. The J segment lost 3 bases and the V segment lost 5 bases, leaving 10 bases of the junction unmatched. The length of the CDR3 is 16 residues. Germline V lookup: CDR1 DFQATT, CDR2 SNEGSKA (reference sequence).